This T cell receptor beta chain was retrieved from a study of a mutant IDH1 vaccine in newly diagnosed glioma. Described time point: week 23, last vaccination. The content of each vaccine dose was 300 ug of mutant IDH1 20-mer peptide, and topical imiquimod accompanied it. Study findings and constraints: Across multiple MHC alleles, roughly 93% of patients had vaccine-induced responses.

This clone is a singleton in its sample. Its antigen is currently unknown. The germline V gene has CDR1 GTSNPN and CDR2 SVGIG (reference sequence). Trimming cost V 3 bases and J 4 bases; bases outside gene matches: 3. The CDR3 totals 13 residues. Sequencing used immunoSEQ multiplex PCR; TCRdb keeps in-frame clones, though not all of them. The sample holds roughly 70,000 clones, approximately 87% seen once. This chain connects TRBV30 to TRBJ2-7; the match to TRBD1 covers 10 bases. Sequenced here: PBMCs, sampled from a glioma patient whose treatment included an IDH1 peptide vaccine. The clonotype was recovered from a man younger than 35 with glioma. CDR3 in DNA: TGTGCCTGGAGGAAGGGACAGGGGTACGAGCAGTACTTC. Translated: CAWRKGQGYEQYF.